Listed below are T cell receptor beta chains from one sample, sequenced in a study of CD8+CD57+ T cells in acquired aplastic anemia. One entry per CDR3 protein results from TCRdb running MiXCR on the reads. The table records 300,000 or so distinct CDR3 sequences, roughly 59% of them present only once. Input material: sorted CD4+, CD8+, or CD8+CD57+ T cells (not recorded which) from PBMCs. The receptors stem from a human donor with aplastic anemia. Both conserved end residues are part of each CDR3. D genes are given only for firm matches. Some rows have no size entry. The others give once, few or many, or a class for an expanded clone.

size: few; J: TRBJ2-5; D: TRBD2; length: 14; V: TRBV7-3; DNA: TGTGCCAGCAGCACCGGACTAGCGGTAGAGACCCAGTACTTC; CDR3: CASSTGLAVETQYF
size: many; J: TRBJ2-7; D: -; length: 15; V: TRBV5-1; DNA: TGCGCCAGCAGCTTGGCCGGTTATTCAACCTACGAGCAGTACTTC; CDR3: CASSLAGYSTYEQYF
size: -; J: TRBJ2-3; D: TRBD2; length: 19; V: TRBV7-9; DNA: TGTGCCAGCAGCTCAGGGAAATCCTCTAGCGGGGGCGGCACAGATACGCAGTATTTT; CDR3: CASSSGKSSSGGGTDTQYF
size: -; J: TRBJ2-7; D: -; length: 14; V: TRBV6-1; DNA: TGTGCCAGCAGTGAGACACATAGCTTTCACGAGCAGTACTTC; CDR3: CASSETHSFHEQYF
size: -; J: TRBJ2-5; D: -; length: 15; V: TRBV19; DNA: TGTGCCACCCGATCGGGCTCTTCCCATGGGGAGACCCAGTACTTC; CDR3: CATRSGSSHGETQYF
size: -; J: TRBJ2-7; D: -; length: 13; V: TRBV29-1; DNA: TGCAGCGTTGAATGGGACGGAACCTACGAGCAGTACTTC; CDR3: CSVEWDGTYEQYF
size: -; J: TRBJ2-1; D: TRBD1; length: 13; V: TRBV20-1; DNA: TGCAGTGCTGGGACAGGGGACTACAATGAGCAGTTCTTC; CDR3: CSAGTGDYNEQFF
size: -; J: TRBJ2-5; D: TRBD2; length: 17; V: TRBV7-6; DNA: TGTGCCAGCAGCTTAGTCGGGACTAGGGGGAGTGTCGAGGCCCAGTACTTC; CDR3: CASSLVGTRGSVEAQYF
size: -; J: TRBJ2-5; D: -; length: 11; V: TRBV20-1; DNA: TGCAGTGCTAGTCCTGGGGAGACCCAGTACTTC; CDR3: CSASPGETQYF
size: -; J: TRBJ1-4; D: -; length: 16; V: TRBV5-1; DNA: TGCGCCAGCAGCTTGGAGGTGGACTTAAAGCCTGAAAAACTGTTTTTT; CDR3: CASSLEVDLKPEKLFF
size: many; J: TRBJ1-1; D: -; length: 13; V: TRBV6-1; DNA: TGTGCCAGCAAATATCCGGGGGACACTGAAGCTTTCTTT; CDR3: CASKYPGDTEAFF
size: once; J: TRBJ2-2; D: -; length: 14; V: TRBV7-8; DNA: TGTGCCAGCAGCGGGGGGGCCACCACCGGGGAGCTGTTTTTT; CDR3: CASSGGATTGELFF
size: once; J: TRBJ2-7; D: -; length: 16; V: TRBV2; DNA: TGTGCCAGCTGGAGGTGGGGGGGCCGAAACTCCTACGAGCAGTACTTC; CDR3: CASWRWGGRNSYEQYF
size: -; J: TRBJ2-1; D: TRBD2; length: 15; V: TRBV5-1; DNA: TGCGCCAGCAGCAAAAGCGGGGGGGAATACAGTGGGCAGTTCTTC; CDR3: CASSKSGGEYSGQFF
size: many; J: TRBJ1-4; D: TRBD1; length: 15; V: TRBV7-9; DNA: TGTGCCAGCAGCTCATACGGGACAGGGGACGAAAAACTGTTTTTT; CDR3: CASSSYGTGDEKLFF
size: -; J: TRBJ2-3; D: -; length: 14; V: TRBV5-1; DNA: TGCGCCAGCAGCTTTAGGGATGGCACAGATACGCAGTATTTT; CDR3: CASSFRDGTDTQYF
size: once; J: TRBJ2-1; D: -; length: 16; V: TRBV7-2; DNA: TGTGCCAGCACCTATCTTGTGGCTAGCGAGAGGGATGAGCAGTTCTTC; CDR3: CASTYLVASERDEQFF
size: -; J: TRBJ2-7; D: -; length: 15; V: TRBV5-1; DNA: TGCGCCAGCAGCTTCGGTGGTCAGGGTGGCGACGAGCAGTACTTC; CDR3: CASSFGGQGGDEQYF
size: -; J: TRBJ1-1; D: -; length: 14; V: TRBV7-9; DNA: TGTGCCGGCAGCTTAAAGGGTATGAACACTGAAGCTTTCTTT; CDR3: CAGSLKGMNTEAFF
size: -; J: TRBJ1-2; D: -; length: 14; V: TRBV5-6; DNA: TGTGCCAGCAGCAAGCCCGGGAGGGACTATGGCTACACCTTC; CDR3: CASSKPGRDYGYTF
size: -; J: TRBJ1-1; D: TRBD1; length: 18; V: TRBV19; DNA: TGTGCCAGTATGGGCACAGGGGGCGCAGAAAGGATTCGGACTGAAGCTTTCTTT; CDR3: CASMGTGGAERIRTEAFF
size: -; J: TRBJ1-4; D: TRBD1; length: 13; V: TRBV20-1; DNA: TGCAGTGCTAAGGGGACAGGGGATGAAAAACTGTTTTTT; CDR3: CSAKGTGDEKLFF
size: few; J: TRBJ2-7; D: TRBD1; length: 14; V: TRBV5-1; DNA: TGCGCCAGCAGCCAGGACAGGGGCCCTGACGAGCAGTACTTC; CDR3: CASSQDRGPDEQYF
size: -; J: TRBJ1-5; D: -; length: 13; V: TRBV19; DNA: TGTGCCAGTAGTATAGACAGCTATCAGCCCCAGCATTTT; CDR3: CASSIDSYQPQHF
size: -; J: TRBJ2-1; D: -; length: 13; V: TRBV11-2; DNA: TGTGCCAGCAGCACACTCACTCGGAATGAGCAGTTCTTC; CDR3: CASSTLTRNEQFF
size: -; J: TRBJ2-1; D: TRBD2; length: 15; V: TRBV12-3/TRBV12-4; DNA: TGTGCCAGCACCGTAGCGGGAGAACCTAATAGAGGGCAGTTCTTC; CDR3: CASTVAGEPNRGQFF
size: few; J: TRBJ2-7; D: -; length: 13; V: TRBV20-1; DNA: TGCAGTGCTGGAACCGGGAGAGCAACCCAGCAGTACTTC; CDR3: CSAGTGRATQQYF